Below, 16 T cell receptor beta chains from the same sample are listed, as sequenced in a study of cytomegalovirus exposure and HLA in healthy donors. PCR primers comprised 60 Vbeta and 13 Jbeta primers. TCRdb's table, derived via immunoSEQ multiplex PCR, lists solely in-frame clones and lacks some. The repertoire holds 180,000 or so clones, with less than 90% as singletons. The sample was PBMCs. These receptor sequences come from a girl aged 10 to 17 in good health and CMV-seropositive.

This clone was detected only a few times. The chain recombines TRBV5-6 with TRBJ1-2; the match to TRBD1 covers 8 bases. Germline V lookup: CDR1 SGHDT, CDR2 YYEEEE. The junction had 2 bases not matched to a gene; V was cut back by 0 bases and J by 7 bases. There are 13 residues in the CDR3. The CDR3 DNA is TGTGCCAGCAGCTTGGGCAGGGGGCTTGGCTACACCTTC. Translation gives CASSLGRGLGYTF.

This sequence joins TRBV20-1 and TRBJ1-1; D remains unclear. Germline CDR1 DFQATT, CDR2 SNEGSKA (reference sequence). The CDR3 extends over 11 amino acids. Trimming pared 5 bases from V and 8 bases from J, leaving 12 bases between. CDR3 nucleotide sequence: TGCAGTGCTCCACTGGGCAGCGAAGCTTTCTTT. Translation gives CSAPLGSEAFF.

This clone was observed a few times. V gene TRBV6-5 combines with J gene TRBJ1-2; D is possibly TRBD1 (6 bases). CDR1 and CDR2 (germline): MNHEY, SVGAGI. V was trimmed by 3 bases and J by 7 bases, leaving 12 bases between them. The CDR3 is 13 residues long. CDR3 sequence reads: CASSYGIGGGYTF. In DNA form, the CDR3 reads TGTGCCAGCAGTTATGGTATAGGGGGTGGCTACACCTTC.

The rearrangement links TRBV9 to TRBJ2-1, with 11 bases identical to TRBD2. Germline CDR1 reads SGDLS; CDR2 reads YYNGEE. The CDR3 runs 16 residues. V was pared by 0 bases and J by 4 bases, with 3 bases of the junction left unmatched. Here the CDR3 DNA reads TGTGCCAGCAGCGTAGTAGGGACTAGCGGTTACAATGAGCAGTTCTTC. Residues: CASSVVGTSGYNEQFF.

This chain links TRBV25-1 with TRBJ2-2, with TRBD1 as a possible D gene (6 bases). There are 15 residues in the CDR3. Between the trimmed V and J ends, which lost 6 bases and 0 bases, there was a span of 11 bases. Germline CDR1 MGHDK, CDR2 SYGVNS. CDR3 loop: CASSDDRSNTGELFF. The DNA of the CDR3 is TGTGCCAGCAGCGATGACAGGTCGAACACCGGGGAGCTGTTTTTT.

Written as DNA, the CDR3 is TGTGCCAGCAGCCGAGCACTAGCGGGATGGGGTGAGCAGTTCTTC. Protein product: CASSRALAGWGEQFF. The chain couples TRBV7-2 to TRBJ2-1, with TRBD2 identical over 10 bases. CDR1 and CDR2 (germline): SGHTA, FQGNSA. This CDR3 is 15 amino acids long. V lost 5 bases, J lost 9 bases, and 10 bases stayed unmatched.

This clone occurred a few times. The chain links TRBV6-5 to TRBJ2-7; a possible D gene is TRBD1 (6 bases). The V gene's germline CDR1 is MNHEY and CDR2 SVGAGI. The ends were cut back, 6 bases at V and 2 bases at J, with 14 bases in the middle. The CDR3 consists of 14 residues. CDR3: CASRKGGDPYEQYF. The CDR3 nucleotides are TGTGCCAGCAGAAAAGGGGGAGATCCCTACGAGCAGTACTTC.

The J gene is TRBJ1-4, the V gene TRBV29-1; 8 nucleotides align to TRBD1. The V gene's germline CDR1 is SQVTM and CDR2 ANQGSEA. V shed 7 bases and J 6 bases; nucleotides not matched to a gene: 4. The CDR3 extends over 12 amino acids. The CDR3 DNA reads TGCAGCGCCGGACAGGGTTATGAAAAACTGTTTTTT. Its protein is CSAGQGYEKLFF.

The chain links TRBV6-6 to TRBJ2-5; tentative D call: TRBD2 (6 bases). This CDR3 has 13 amino acids. The germline gives CDR1 MNHNY, CDR2 SVGAGI (reference sequence). V lost 6 bases, J lost 5 bases, and 13 bases lay in between. Written as DNA, the CDR3 is TGTGCCAGCAGCTACCCGGGGGAGGAGACCCAGTACTTC. Protein: CASSYPGEETQYF.

The chain joins TRBV6-5 to TRBJ2-7; TRBD1 aligns across 9 bases. The CDR3 length is 15 residues. Germline V gene data show CDR1 as MNHEY and CDR2 as SVGAGI. V gave up 6 bases and J gave up 7 bases; unmatched junction bases: 13. The CDR3 loop is CASSLRDRASGEQYF. The CDR3 DNA reads TGTGCCAGCAGCCTCCGGGACAGGGCCTCGGGGGAGCAGTACTTC.

The chain has TRBV29-1 and TRBJ2-1, with TRBD2 matching over 7 bases. The germline CDR1 and CDR2 sequences are SQVTM and ANQGSEA. The CDR3 length is 15 residues. V was pared by 4 bases and J by 4 bases, with 10 bases of the junction left unmatched. The CDR3 protein is CSVVKVAGVYNEQFF. DNA of the CDR3: TGCAGCGTTGTTAAGGTAGCGGGCGTTTACAATGAGCAGTTCTTC.

The chain recombines TRBV4-3 with TRBJ1-5; TRBD1 might be the D (6 bases). The CDR3 is made up of 16 amino acids. CDR1 and CDR2 from the germline V gene are LGHNA and YSLEER. Between the trimmed V and J ends, which lost 1 base and 0 bases, there was a span of 10 bases. CDR3: CASSQGAGDSNQPQHF. CDR3 sequence (DNA): TGCGCCAGCAGCCAAGGGGCAGGGGATAGCAATCAGCCCCAGCATTTT.

DNA of the CDR3: TGTGCCAGCAGTTCCACAGGGAAGTGGTCACCCCTCCACTTT. The encoded protein is CASSSTGKWSPLHF. This chain joins TRBV6-5 and TRBJ1-6; tentatively, D is TRBD1 (6 bases). Germline V gene sequence: CDR1 MNHEY, CDR2 SVGAGI. The V and J ends lost 4 bases and 10 bases respectively, with 14 bases between them. The CDR3 is 14 residues long.

The chain recombines TRBV6-5 with TRBJ1-5, with 9 bases fitting TRBD1. With V trimmed by 5 bases and J by 7 bases, 6 bases remained unmatched. The CDR3 extends over 14 amino acids. Germline V gene data show CDR1 as MNHEY and CDR2 as SVGAGI. CDR3 loop: CASSAGQGIQPQHF. CDR3 nucleotides: TGTGCCAGCAGTGCGGGACAGGGTATCCAGCCCCAGCATTTT.

The chain has TRBV6-6 and TRBJ2-7, with D unclear. The V end lost 0 bases, the J end lost 6 bases, and 3 bases lay between the germline ends. CDR3 length: 11 residues. Germline CDR1 and CDR2: MNHNY and SVGAGI (reference sequence). The CDR3 loop reads CASSYSREQYF. CDR3 sequence (DNA): TGTGCCAGCAGTTACTCGCGCGAGCAGTACTTC.

V is TRBV7-7 and J is TRBJ2-2, with D tentatively TRBD1 (5 bases). Trimming cost V 3 bases and J 6 bases, with 14 bases left between them. The CDR3 has 15 residues. The V gene's germline CDR1 is SSHAT and CDR2 FNYEAQ (reference sequence). The CDR3 here is CASSFDSTAAGELFF. The CDR3 region has the DNA TGTGCCAGCAGCTTTGACAGCACCGCGGCCGGGGAGCTGTTTTTT.